The text below deals with one T cell receptor (beta chain). These data originate in a study of control samples from healthy donors and cancer patients. Generated by immunoSEQ multiplex PCR, the TCRdb table keeps only in-frame clones and is missing some. The data show around 180,000 clones, almost 90% seen once. Germline assignment: CDR1 SGDLS and CDR2 YYNGEE. The CDR3 is made up of 18 amino acids. V shed 4 bases, J shed 1 base, and the junction held 13 bases outside the gene matches. This receptor was obtained from a woman aged 25-40 years in good health. The chain links TRBV9 to TRBJ1-5, with 8 bases fitting TRBD1. Sequencing was performed on blood. CDR3 sequence (DNA): TGTGCCAGCAGCTTCCAGGACAGGGCAAGTCTAAGCAATCAGCCCCAGCATTTT. Amino acid sequence: CASSFQDRASLSNQPQHF.